Sequencing of this T cell receptor beta chain was carried out in a study of blood T cells in healthy people across ages. A remark on this clonotype: A single base separates this from a much larger clone, so it may be a read error. This CDR3 fails to terminate in the conserved phenylalanine or tryptophan, so it likely reflects a read error.

Germline-derived CDR1 and CDR2 are SEHNR and FQNEAQ (reference sequence). This CDR3 spans 14 amino acids. The V gene end was trimmed by 0 bases and the J gene end by 5 bases; junction bases not matched to a gene: 3. Sample-barcoded 5' priming and a J-beta primer mix drove a second PCR of roughly 6 to 12 cycles. Per sample, CDR3-containing paired-end reads numbered at least 2.5 million. MiXCR was run by TCRdb on the 5' RACE reads, yielding one entry per CDR3 protein. The profile shows 800,000 to 950,000 distinct CDR3 sequences, roughly 29% of them singletons. The same data also contributed to another study, on T cells of mothers and their children.

The source of this sequence is a woman between 35 and 50 years old in good health. This rearrangement joins TRBV7-9 to TRBJ2-5; TRBD2 matches 7 bases. The sequenced material came from blood. CDR3 in DNA: TGTGCCAGCAGCTTAGCGGGAGGGTATGAGACCCAGTACGTC. Encoded protein: CASSLAGGYETQYV.